This T cell receptor beta chain came from a study of cytomegalovirus exposure and HLA in healthy donors. For the study at large: A prior study identified 90 million to 120 million unique TCR beta sequences from roughly 180 million T cells. Study conclusions and caveats: A later analysis linked a missense variant in DCLRE1C to the trimming of TCR beta V and J genes. Later, an analysis found that common viral pathogens appeared to be linked with several of the most significant clusters.

The PCR had 60 Vbeta and 13 Jbeta primers. The protocol was immunoSEQ multiplex PCR, while the TCRdb copy is restricted to in-frame clones and leaves out a portion. Its table records about 79,000 clones. Of note for this clone: Its antigen is as yet unknown.

The CDR3 has 15 residues. Germline V gene sequence: CDR1 KGHSH, CDR2 LQKENI. The V gene end was trimmed by 3 bases and the J gene end by 1 base; junction bases not matched to a gene: 4. The rearrangement joins TRBV18 to TRBJ1-1, with 8 bases matching TRBD1. Sequencing was carried out using PBMCs. This TCR derives from a young man in good health and CMV-seronegative. The CDR3 region is CASSPPDRGNTEAFF. Here the CDR3 DNA reads TGTGCCAGCTCACCCCCCGACAGGGGGAACACTGAAGCTTTCTTT.